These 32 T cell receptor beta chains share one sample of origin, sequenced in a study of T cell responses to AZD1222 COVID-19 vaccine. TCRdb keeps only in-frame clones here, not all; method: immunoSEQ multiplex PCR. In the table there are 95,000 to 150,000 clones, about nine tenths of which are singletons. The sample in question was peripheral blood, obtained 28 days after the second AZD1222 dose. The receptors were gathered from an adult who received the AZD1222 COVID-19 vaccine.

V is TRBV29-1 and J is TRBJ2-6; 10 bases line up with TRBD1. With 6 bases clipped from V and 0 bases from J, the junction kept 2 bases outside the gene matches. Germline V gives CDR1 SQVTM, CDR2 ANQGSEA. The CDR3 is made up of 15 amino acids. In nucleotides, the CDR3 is TGCAGCGTCCGGACAGGGGGCTCTGGGGCCAACGTCCTGACTTTC. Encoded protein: CSVRTGGSGANVLTF.

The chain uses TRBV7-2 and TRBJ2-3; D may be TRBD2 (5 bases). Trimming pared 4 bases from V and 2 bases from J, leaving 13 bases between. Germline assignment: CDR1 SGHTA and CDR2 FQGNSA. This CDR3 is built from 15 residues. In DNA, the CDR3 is TGTGCCAGCAGCTGGGCGGGCTTCTCCACAGATACGCAGTATTTT. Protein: CASSWAGFSTDTQYF.

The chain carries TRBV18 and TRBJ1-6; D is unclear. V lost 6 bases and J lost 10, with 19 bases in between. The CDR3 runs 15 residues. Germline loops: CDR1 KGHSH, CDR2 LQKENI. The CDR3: CASSQVEGAYSPLHF. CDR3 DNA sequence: TGTGCCAGCTCCCAGGTTGAGGGCGCGTACTCACCCCTCCACTTT.

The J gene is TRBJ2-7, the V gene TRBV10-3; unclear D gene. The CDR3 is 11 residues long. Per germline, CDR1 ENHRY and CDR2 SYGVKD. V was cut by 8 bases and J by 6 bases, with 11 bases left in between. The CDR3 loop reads CAISSVLEQYF. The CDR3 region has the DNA TGTGCCATCTCCTCGGTTCTCGAGCAGTACTTC.

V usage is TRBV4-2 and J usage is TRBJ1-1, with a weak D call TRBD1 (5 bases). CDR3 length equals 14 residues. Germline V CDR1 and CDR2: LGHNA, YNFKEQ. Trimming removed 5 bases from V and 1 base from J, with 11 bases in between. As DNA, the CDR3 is TGTGCCAGCAGCTTCGGGGGTTCGAACACTGAAGCTTTCTTT. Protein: CASSFGGSNTEAFF.

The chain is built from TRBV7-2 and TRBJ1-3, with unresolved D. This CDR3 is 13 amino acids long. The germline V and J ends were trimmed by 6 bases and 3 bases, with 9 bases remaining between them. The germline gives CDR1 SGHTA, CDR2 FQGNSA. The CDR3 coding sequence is TGTGCCAGCAGTAAAGGGTTTGGAAACACCATATATTTT. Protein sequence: CASSKGFGNTIYF.

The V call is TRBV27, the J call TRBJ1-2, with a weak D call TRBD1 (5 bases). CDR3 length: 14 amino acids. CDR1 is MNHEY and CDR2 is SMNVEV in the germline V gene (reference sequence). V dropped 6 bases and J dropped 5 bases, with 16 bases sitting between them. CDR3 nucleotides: TGTGCCAGCAGAACAGGTGGCAGGGCATATGGCTACACCTTC. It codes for CASRTGGRAYGYTF.

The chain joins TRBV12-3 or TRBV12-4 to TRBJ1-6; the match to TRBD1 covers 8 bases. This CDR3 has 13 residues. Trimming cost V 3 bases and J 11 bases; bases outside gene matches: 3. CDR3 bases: TGTGCCAGCAGTTTTGGACAGGGAACACCCCTCCACTTT. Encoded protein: CASSFGQGTPLHF.

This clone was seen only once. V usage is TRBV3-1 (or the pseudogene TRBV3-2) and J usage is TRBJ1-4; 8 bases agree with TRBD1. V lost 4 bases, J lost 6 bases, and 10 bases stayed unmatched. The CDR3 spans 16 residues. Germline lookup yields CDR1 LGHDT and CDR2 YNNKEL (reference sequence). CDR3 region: CASSLRGLGRDEKLFF. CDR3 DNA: TGTGCCAGCAGCCTCAGGGGGCTAGGGCGAGATGAAAAACTGTTTTTT.

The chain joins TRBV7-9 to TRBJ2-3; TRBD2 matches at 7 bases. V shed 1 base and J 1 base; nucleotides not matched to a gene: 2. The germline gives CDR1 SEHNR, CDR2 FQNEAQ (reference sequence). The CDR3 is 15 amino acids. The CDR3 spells CASSLGGGRTDTQYF. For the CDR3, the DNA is TGTGCCAGCAGCTTAGGGGGAGGGCGCACAGATACGCAGTATTTT.

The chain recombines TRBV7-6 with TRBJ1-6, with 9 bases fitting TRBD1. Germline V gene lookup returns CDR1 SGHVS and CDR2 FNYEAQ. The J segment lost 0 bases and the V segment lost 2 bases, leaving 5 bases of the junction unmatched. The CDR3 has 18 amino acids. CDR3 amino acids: CASSLPDRGSSYNSPLHF. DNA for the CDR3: TGTGCCAGCAGCTTACCCGACAGGGGGAGCTCCTATAATTCACCCCTCCACTTT.

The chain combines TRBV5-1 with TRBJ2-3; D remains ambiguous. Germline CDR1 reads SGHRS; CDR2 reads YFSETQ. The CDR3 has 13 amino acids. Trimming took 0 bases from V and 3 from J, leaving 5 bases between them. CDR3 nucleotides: TGCGCCAGCAGCTTGGGGGGAACAGATACGCAGTATTTT. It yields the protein CASSLGGTDTQYF.

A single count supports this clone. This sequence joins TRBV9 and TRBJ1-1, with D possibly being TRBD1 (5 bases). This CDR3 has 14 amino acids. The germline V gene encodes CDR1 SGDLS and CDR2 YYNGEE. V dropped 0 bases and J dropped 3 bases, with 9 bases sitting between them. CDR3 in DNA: TGTGCCAGCAGCGTAGTAGGGGTCGACACTGAAGCTTTCTTT. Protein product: CASSVVGVDTEAFF. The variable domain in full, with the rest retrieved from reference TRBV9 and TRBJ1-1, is DSGVTQTPKHLITATGQRVTLRCSPRSGDLSVYWYQQSLDQGLQFLIQYYNGEERAKGNILERFSAQQFPDLHSELNLSSLELGDSALYFCASSVVGVDTEAFFGQGTRLTVV.

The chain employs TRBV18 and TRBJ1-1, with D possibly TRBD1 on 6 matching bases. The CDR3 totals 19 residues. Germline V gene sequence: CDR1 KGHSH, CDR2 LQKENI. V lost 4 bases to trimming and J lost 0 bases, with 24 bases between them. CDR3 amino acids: CASSHWGTSIGGMNTEAFF. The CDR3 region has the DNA TGTGCCAGCTCACACTGGGGGACAAGCATAGGCGGGATGAACACTGAAGCTTTCTTT.

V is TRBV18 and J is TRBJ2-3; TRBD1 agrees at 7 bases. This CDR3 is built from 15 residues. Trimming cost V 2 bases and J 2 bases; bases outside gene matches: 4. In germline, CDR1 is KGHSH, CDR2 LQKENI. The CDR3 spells CASSPEGQNTDTQYF. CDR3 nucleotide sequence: TGTGCCAGCTCACCAGAGGGACAGAACACAGATACGCAGTATTTT.

CDR3 residues: CASSDDRGGEETQYF. Written as DNA, the CDR3 is TGTGCCAGCAGTGATGACAGGGGGGGAGAAGAGACCCAGTACTTC. The V call is TRBV2, the J call TRBJ2-5; 9 bases are a match to TRBD1. CDR3 length equals 15 residues. Unmatched junction bases numbered 5, after V lost 3 bases and J lost 3 bases. Looked up from germline, CDR1 is SNHLY and CDR2 is FYNNEI.

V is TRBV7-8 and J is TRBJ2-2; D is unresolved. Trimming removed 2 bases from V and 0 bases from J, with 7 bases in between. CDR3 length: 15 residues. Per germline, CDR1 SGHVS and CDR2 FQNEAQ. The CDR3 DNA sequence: TGTGCCAGCAGCTTACTGCGGTCGAACACCGGGGAGCTGTTTTTT. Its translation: CASSLLRSNTGELFF.

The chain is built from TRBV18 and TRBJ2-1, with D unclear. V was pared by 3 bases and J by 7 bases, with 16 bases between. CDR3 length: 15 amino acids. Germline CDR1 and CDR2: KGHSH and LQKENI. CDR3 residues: CASSPSPGLGNEQFF. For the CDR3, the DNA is TGTGCCAGCTCACCCTCACCGGGCCTTGGTAATGAGCAGTTCTTC.

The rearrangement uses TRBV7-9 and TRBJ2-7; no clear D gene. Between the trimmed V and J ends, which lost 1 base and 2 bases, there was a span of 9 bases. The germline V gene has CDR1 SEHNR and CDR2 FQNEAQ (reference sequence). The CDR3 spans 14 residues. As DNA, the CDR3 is TGTGCCAGCAGCTTAGTTCCAGGTCCCTACGAGCAGTACTTC. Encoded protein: CASSLVPGPYEQYF.

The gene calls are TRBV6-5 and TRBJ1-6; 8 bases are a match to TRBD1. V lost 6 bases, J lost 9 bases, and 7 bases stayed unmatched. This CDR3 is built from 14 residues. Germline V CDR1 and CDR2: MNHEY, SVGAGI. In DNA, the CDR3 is TGTGCCAGCAGACTAGGACAGGGTCCTTCACCCCTCCACTTT. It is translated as CASRLGQGPSPLHF.

CDR3: CASSFDGTPSYEQYF. In DNA form, the CDR3 reads TGCGCCAGCAGCTTTGACGGGACACCTTCCTACGAGCAGTACTTC. This chain links TRBV5-1 with TRBJ2-7; D is perhaps TRBD1 (6 bases). The CDR3 totals 15 residues. Germline CDR1 reads SGHRS; CDR2 reads YFSETQ. The ends were cut back, 2 bases at V and 1 base at J, with 13 bases in the middle.

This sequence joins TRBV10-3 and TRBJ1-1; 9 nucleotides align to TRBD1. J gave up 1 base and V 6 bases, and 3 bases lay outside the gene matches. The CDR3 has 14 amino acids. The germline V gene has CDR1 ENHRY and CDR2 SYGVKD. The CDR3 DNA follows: TGTGCCATCAGCGCGGGACAGGGGAACACTGAAGCTTTCTTT. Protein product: CAISAGQGNTEAFF.

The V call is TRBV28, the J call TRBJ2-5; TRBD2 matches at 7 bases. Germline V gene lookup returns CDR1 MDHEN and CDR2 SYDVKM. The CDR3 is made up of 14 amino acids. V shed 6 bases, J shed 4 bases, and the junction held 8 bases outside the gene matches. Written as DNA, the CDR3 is TGTGCCAGCAGAGAGACGGGGGGAACAGAGACCCAGTACTTC. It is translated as CASRETGGTETQYF.

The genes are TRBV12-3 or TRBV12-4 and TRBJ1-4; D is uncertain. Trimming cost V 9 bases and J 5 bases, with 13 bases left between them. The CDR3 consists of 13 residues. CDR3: CASRSGGNEKLFF. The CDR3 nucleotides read TGTGCCAGTAGGTCAGGTGGGAATGAAAAACTGTTTTTT.

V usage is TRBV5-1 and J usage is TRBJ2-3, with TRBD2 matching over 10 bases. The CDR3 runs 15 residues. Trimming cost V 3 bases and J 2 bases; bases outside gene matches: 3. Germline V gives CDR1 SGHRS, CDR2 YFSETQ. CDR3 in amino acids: CASSSGLAPTDTQYF. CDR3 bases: TGCGCCAGCAGCTCGGGACTAGCGCCCACAGATACGCAGTATTTT.

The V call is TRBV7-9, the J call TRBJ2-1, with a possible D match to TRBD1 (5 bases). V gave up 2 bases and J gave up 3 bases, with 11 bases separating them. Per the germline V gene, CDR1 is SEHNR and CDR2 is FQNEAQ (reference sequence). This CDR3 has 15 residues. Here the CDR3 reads CASSLSERGYNEQFF. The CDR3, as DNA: TGTGCCAGCAGCTTATCGGAAAGGGGCTACAATGAGCAGTTCTTC. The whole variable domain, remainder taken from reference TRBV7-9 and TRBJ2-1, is DTGVSQNPRHKITKRGQNVTFRCDPISEHNRLYWYRQTLGQGPEFLTYFQNEAQLEKSRLLSDRFSAERPKGSFSTLEIQRTEQGDSAMYLCASSLSERGYNEQFFGPGTRLTVL.

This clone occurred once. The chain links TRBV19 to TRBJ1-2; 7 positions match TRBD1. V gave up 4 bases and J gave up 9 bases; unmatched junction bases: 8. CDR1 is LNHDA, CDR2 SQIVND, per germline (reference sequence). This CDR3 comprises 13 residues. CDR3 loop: CASSTRDRGSYTF. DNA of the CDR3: TGTGCCAGTAGTACGAGGGACAGAGGGAGCTACACCTTC.

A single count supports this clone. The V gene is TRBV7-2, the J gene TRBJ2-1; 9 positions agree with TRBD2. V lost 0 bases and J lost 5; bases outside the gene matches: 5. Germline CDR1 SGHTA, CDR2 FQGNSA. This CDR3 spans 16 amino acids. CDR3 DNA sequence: TGTGCCAGCAGCTTAGCGGCGGGAGGGTTAAACAATGAGCAGTTCTTC. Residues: CASSLAAGGLNNEQFF.

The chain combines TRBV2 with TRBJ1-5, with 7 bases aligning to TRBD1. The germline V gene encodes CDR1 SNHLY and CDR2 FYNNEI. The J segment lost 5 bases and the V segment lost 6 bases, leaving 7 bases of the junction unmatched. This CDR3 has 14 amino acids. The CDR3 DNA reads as TGTGCCAGCAGACGACCACAGGGGTATCAGCCCCAGCATTTT. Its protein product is CASRRPQGYQPQHF.

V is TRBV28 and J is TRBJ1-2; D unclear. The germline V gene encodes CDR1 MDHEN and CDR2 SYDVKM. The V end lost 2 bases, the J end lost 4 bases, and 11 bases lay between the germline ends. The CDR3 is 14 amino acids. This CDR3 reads CASSLKAAVYGYTF. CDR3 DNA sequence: TGTGCCAGCAGTTTAAAGGCAGCAGTCTATGGCTACACCTTC.

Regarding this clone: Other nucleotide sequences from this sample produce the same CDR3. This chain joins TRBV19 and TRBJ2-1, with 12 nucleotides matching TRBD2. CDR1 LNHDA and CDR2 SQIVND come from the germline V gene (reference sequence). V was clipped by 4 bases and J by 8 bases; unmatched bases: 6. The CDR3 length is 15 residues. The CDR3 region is CASSRSSGGADEQFF. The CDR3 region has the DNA TGTGCCAGTAGTAGGTCTAGCGGGGGGGCAGATGAGCAGTTCTTC.

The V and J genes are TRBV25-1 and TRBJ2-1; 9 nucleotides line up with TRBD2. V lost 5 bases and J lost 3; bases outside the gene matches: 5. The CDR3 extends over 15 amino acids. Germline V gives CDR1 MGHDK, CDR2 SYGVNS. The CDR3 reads CASSFGTSFYNEQFF. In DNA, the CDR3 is TGTGCCAGCAGTTTCGGGACTAGCTTCTACAATGAGCAGTTCTTC.